These T cell receptor beta chains were read from a single sample in a study of blood T cell repertoires in COVID-19. Assay used: immunoSEQ multiplex PCR; TCRdb lists only in-frame clones, some missing. The data contain around 100,000 clones, over 65% of them singletons. The specimen sequenced was peripheral blood. These TCRs come from a human donor in a cohort sampled during active COVID-19. The CDR3 runs from the conserved cysteine through the conserved F or W. Fields, in order: V gene, CDR3 length, J gene, clone size, D gene, CDR3 DNA, CDR3 protein. D genes are given only for firm matches. Size values are once, few and many counts, or a class for expanded clones, and some rows have none.

>TRBV6-6|16|TRBJ2-3|-|TRBD2
TGTGCCAGCAGTTACTTCGGGACTAGCGTATGGGATACGCAGTATTTT
CASSYFGTSVWDTQYF
>TRBV15|14|TRBJ2-7|-|-
TGTGCCACCAGCAAAACAGGGATCTCCTACGAGCAGTACTTC
CATSKTGISYEQYF
>TRBV6-5|15|TRBJ2-7|-|TRBD1
TGTGCCAGCAGTAAACCGGGACAGGATCTTTTCGAGCAGTACTTC
CASSKPGQDLFEQYF
>TRBV11-2|16|TRBJ2-3|few|TRBD2
TGTGCCAGCAAATCCTGGGAGGGAATCAACGCAGATACGCAGTATTTT
CASKSWEGINADTQYF
>TRBV14|12|TRBJ1-2|-|-
TGTGCCAGCAGCCTCAATTCCTATGGCTACACCTTC
CASSLNSYGYTF
>TRBV5-5|16|TRBJ1-2|once|TRBD1
TGTGCCAGCAGTGGTCAACAGGGGGCTGCAAACTATGGCTACACCTTC
CASSGQQGAANYGYTF
>TRBV7-6|15|TRBJ1-1|-|-
TGTGCCAGCAGCTTAGCGACAGGCAGGAACACTGAAGCTTTCTTT
CASSLATGRNTEAFF
>TRBV5-1|16|TRBJ2-3|-|TRBD1
TGCGCCAGCAGCTCGGACAGGTCGATCTTCACAGATACGCAGTATTTT
CASSSDRSIFTDTQYF
>TRBV3-1/TRBV3-2|20|TRBJ2-4|-|TRBD2
TGTGCCAGCAGCCAAGATGGGGGTAGCGGGGTCAAAGTGGCCAAAAACATTCAGTACTTC
CASSQDGGSGVKVAKNIQYF
>TRBV7-2|16|TRBJ2-3|-|-
TGTGCCAGCAGCTTAGCGGGGGGACCTAGCACAGATACGCAGTATTTT
CASSLAGGPSTDTQYF
>TRBV18|16|TRBJ2-6|-|-
TGTGCCAGCTCACCACAGGGGGGGCTGGGGGCCAACGTCCTGACTTTC
CASSPQGGLGANVLTF
>TRBV5-1|12|TRBJ2-1|-|-
TGCGCCAGCAGCATACAGGGCAATGAGCAGTTCTTC
CASSIQGNEQFF
>TRBV5-1|16|TRBJ2-1|-|-
TGCGCCAGCAGCCTTAATGGGAGCCCCGAATACAATGAGCAGTTCTTC
CASSLNGSPEYNEQFF
>TRBV20-1|11|TRBJ2-2|-|-
TGCAGTGCTAGCCGCACCGGGGAGCTGTTTTTT
CSASRTGELFF
>TRBV5-6|12|TRBJ1-4|-|-
TGTGCCAGCAGCTTGGCCGGGATTGAACTGTTTTTT
CASSLAGIELFF
>TRBV10-3|13|TRBJ1-4|-|TRBD1
TGTGCCATCAGTGAACAGGGGGCTGGAAAACTGTTTTTT
CAISEQGAGKLFF
>TRBV7-2|13|TRBJ2-4|-|-
TGTGCCAGCAGGGCGGGAGCCAAAAACATTCAGTACTTC
CASRAGAKNIQYF
>TRBV29-1|12|TRBJ2-2|-|TRBD2
TGCAGCTCCCGGGGGGGGGCCGGGGAGCTGTTTTTT
CSSRGGAGELFF
>TRBV5-5|16|TRBJ2-7|-|TRBD2
TGTGCCAGCAGCTTGGAAGGTAGCGGGGGGGCCTACGAGCAGTACTTC
CASSLEGSGGAYEQYF
>TRBV13|14|TRBJ2-1|-|-
TGTGCCAGTTCCTTGGGGCTAGTGAGGAATGAGCAGTTCTTC
CASSLGLVRNEQFF
>TRBV10-3|14|TRBJ1-1|-|-
TGTGCCATCAGTGAGGACAGGTTGAACACTGAAGCTTTCTTT
CAISEDRLNTEAFF
>TRBV19|15|TRBJ1-4|-|TRBD1
TGTGCCAGTAGTATCCCCGTGGACAGGGGTGAAAAACTGTTTTTT
CASSIPVDRGEKLFF
>TRBV5-6|16|TRBJ2-7|-|-
TGTGCCAGCAGCTCCCCGACCCATGGGGGGACCTACGAGCAGTACTTC
CASSSPTHGGTYEQYF
>TRBV5-1|17|TRBJ2-2|-|-
TGCGCCAGCAGCCCCAAATTCACCGTTACTACACCCGGGGAGCTGTTTTTT
CASSPKFTVTTPGELFF
>TRBV19|16|TRBJ2-7|once|TRBD2
TGTGCCAGTAGTTCACTAGGGACTAGCGGGAGTTACGAGCAGTACTTC
CASSSLGTSGSYEQYF
>TRBV5-1|15|TRBJ2-1|once|TRBD2
TGCGCCAGCAGCTTCTCCGGGACTAGCCGCAATGAGCAGTTCTTC
CASSFSGTSRNEQFF
>TRBV29-1|18|TRBJ2-6|-|TRBD1
TGCAGCGCCGAAACCCCCCAGGGGGCCCTATCTGGGGCCAACGTCCTGACTTTC
CSAETPQGALSGANVLTF
>TRBV5-1|16|TRBJ2-1|-|TRBD2
TGCGCCAGCAGCCTCAATTCCGGGACTACGCCCAATGAGCAGTTCTTC
CASSLNSGTTPNEQFF
>TRBV6-5|15|TRBJ2-7|few|-
TGTGCCAGCAGTTACGGGACACCTGATCGGTACGAGCAGTACTTC
CASSYGTPDRYEQYF